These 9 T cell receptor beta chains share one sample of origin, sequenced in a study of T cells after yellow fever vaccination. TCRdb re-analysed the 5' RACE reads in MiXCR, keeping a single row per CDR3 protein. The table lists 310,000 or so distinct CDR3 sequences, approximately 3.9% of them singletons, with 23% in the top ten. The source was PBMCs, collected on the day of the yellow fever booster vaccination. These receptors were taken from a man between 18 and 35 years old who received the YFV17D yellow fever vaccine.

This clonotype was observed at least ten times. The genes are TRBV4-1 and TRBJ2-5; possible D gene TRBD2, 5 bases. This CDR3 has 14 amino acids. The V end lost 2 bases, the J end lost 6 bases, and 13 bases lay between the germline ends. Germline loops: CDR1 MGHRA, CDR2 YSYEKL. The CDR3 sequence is CASSQRSGEKTQYF. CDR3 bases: TGCGCCAGCAGCCAACGGAGCGGCGAGAAGACCCAGTACTTC.

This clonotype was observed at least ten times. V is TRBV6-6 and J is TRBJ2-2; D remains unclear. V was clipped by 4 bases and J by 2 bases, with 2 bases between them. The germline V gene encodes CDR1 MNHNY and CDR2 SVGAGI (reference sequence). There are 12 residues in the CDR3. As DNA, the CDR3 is TGTGCCAGCAGTTCCAACACCGGGGAGCTGTTTTTT. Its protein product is CASSSNTGELFF.

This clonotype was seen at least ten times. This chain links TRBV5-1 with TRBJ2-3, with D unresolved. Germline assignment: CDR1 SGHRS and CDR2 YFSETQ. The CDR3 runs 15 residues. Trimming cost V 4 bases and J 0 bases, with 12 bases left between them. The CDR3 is CASSLERTSTDTQYF. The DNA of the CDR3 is TGCGCCAGCAGCCTCGAGCGCACCAGCACAGATACGCAGTATTTT.

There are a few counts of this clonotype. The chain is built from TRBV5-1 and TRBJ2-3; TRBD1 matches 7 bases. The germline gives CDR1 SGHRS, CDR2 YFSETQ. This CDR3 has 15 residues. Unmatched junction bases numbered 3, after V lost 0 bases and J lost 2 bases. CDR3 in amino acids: CASSLATGDTDTQYF. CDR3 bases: TGCGCCAGCAGCTTGGCCACAGGGGACACAGATACGCAGTATTTT.

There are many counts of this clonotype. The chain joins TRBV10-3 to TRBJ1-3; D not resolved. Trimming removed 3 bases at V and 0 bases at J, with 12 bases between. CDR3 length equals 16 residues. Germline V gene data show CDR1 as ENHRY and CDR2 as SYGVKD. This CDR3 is CAISEQRRYSGNTIYF. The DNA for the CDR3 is TGTGCCATCAGTGAACAACGACGGTACTCTGGAAACACCATATATTTT.

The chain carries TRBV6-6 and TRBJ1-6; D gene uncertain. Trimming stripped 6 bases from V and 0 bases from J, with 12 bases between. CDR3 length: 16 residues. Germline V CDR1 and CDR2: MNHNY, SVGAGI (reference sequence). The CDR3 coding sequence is TGTGCCAGCAGACCCGACGGAAGCTCCTATAATTCACCCCTCCACTTT. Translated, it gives CASRPDGSSYNSPLHF.

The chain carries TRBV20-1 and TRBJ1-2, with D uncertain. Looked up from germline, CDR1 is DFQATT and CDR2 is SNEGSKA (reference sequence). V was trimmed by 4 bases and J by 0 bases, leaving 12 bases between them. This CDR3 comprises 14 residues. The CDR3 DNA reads TGCAGTGCTAAGGGCAGCTCCTCTAACTATGGCTACACCTTC. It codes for CSAKGSSSNYGYTF.

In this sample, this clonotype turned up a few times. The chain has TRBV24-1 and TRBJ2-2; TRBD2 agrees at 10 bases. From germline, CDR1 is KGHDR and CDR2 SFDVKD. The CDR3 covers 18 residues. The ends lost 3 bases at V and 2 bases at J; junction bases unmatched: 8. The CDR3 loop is CATSDPPASGGNTGELFF. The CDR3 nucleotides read TGTGCCACCAGTGATCCCCCGGCTAGCGGGGGTAACACCGGGGAGCTGTTTTTT.

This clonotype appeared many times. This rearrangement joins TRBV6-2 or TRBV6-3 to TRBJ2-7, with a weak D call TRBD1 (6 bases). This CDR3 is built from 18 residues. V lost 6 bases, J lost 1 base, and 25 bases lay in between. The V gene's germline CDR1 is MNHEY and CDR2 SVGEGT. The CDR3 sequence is CASSLRQQGEPSSYEQYV. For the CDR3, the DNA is TGTGCCAGCAGCCTAAGACAACAGGGCGAACCCTCGTCCTACGAGCAGTACGTC.